This passage covers 20 T cell receptor beta chains from one sample sequenced in a study of immune cell composition in non-small cell lung cancer. Using immunoSEQ multiplex PCR, the repertoire was profiled, and TCRdb retains in-frame clones only, with some absent. The top ten hold 9% to 10% of the sample, which has 1,700 or so clones, roughly 75% seen once. Sequencing was done on a sample of lung tumor tissue. Receptors originate from a human donor with non-small cell lung cancer.

V is TRBV7-8 and J is TRBJ1-5, with TRBD1 matching over 7 bases. CDR3 length: 17 residues. Losses at the gene ends were 5 bases for V and 5 bases for J; bases not matched to a gene: 15. Germline V gene data show CDR1 as SGHVS and CDR2 as FQNEAQ. The CDR3, as DNA: TGTGCCAGCAGCCCACGGGGGTCGGACAGGAGGTATCAGCCCCAGCATTTT. Translating gives CASSPRGSDRRYQPQHF.

The genes are TRBV2 and TRBJ2-7; perhaps TRBD1 as D (6 bases). This CDR3 has 12 amino acids. CDR1 SNHLY and CDR2 FYNNEI come from the germline V gene. Trimming shortened V by 3 bases and J by 9 bases, and 12 bases separated the two germline ends. This CDR3 is CASSEGDKTQYF. The DNA for the CDR3 is TGTGCCAGCAGTGAGGGGGACAAGACGCAGTACTTC.

This clone was found a few times. The rearrangement joins TRBV2 to TRBJ1-2; weak D call: TRBD1 (5 bases). CDR3 length: 18 residues. The V and J ends lost 0 bases and 7 bases respectively, with 24 bases between them. Germline V CDR1 and CDR2: SNHLY, FYNNEI. The CDR3 DNA reads as TGTGCCAGCAGTGAAGCACTCGTGGGCAGGGCGTGGATGGGTGGCTACACCTTC. Its translation is CASSEALVGRAWMGGYTF.

This sequence joins TRBV5-4 and TRBJ2-2; 7 bases align to TRBD1. Germline V gives CDR1 SGHNT, CDR2 YYREEE (reference sequence). V lost 4 bases to trimming and J lost 6 bases; unmatched junction nucleotides: 9. This CDR3 contains 15 residues. CDR3 nucleotides: TGTGCCAGCAGCCCAGGACAGGTTCTGGCCGGGGAGCTGTTTTTT. This sequence encodes CASSPGQVLAGELFF.

This chain uses TRBV28 with TRBJ2-1, with D hard to call. The V end lost 6 bases, the J end lost 4 bases, and 10 bases lay between the germline ends. Germline CDR1 reads MDHEN; CDR2 reads SYDVKM. The length of the CDR3 is 13 residues. DNA of the CDR3: TGTGCCAGCAGGCTAGGAGCTTACAATGAGCAGTTCTTC. As protein: CASRLGAYNEQFF.

The chain's CDR3 is CASSLDQGLEWEQYF. The CDR3 nucleotides are TGTGCCAGCAGCTTGGATCAGGGACTAGAGTGGGAGCAGTACTTC. The chain recombines TRBV5-8 with TRBJ2-7; 8 bases agree with TRBD2. Per germline, CDR1 SGHTS and CDR2 YDEGEE. V was clipped by 0 bases and J by 7 bases; unmatched bases: 9. This CDR3 comprises 15 residues.

The chain employs TRBV27 and TRBJ2-1; 8 nucleotides line up with TRBD2. This CDR3 contains 15 residues. The germline gives CDR1 MNHEY, CDR2 SMNVEV (reference sequence). V shed 6 bases and J 7 bases; nucleotides not matched to a gene: 11. CDR3 amino acids: CASRPGTRVGNEQFF. The CDR3 bases are TGTGCCAGCAGACCCGGGACTAGGGTCGGAAATGAGCAGTTCTTC.

This rearrangement joins TRBV9 to TRBJ1-1; TRBD1 aligns across 8 bases. The germline V gene has CDR1 SGDLS and CDR2 YYNGEE. V shed 5 bases, J shed 1 base, and the junction held 1 base outside the gene matches. The CDR3 is 13 amino acids. The CDR3 nucleotides are TGTGCCAGCAGGGGGACAGGGAACACTGAAGCTTTCTTT. Translated: CASRGTGNTEAFF.

The rearrangement uses TRBV5-1 and TRBJ2-7, with D maybe TRBD2 (6 bases). The CDR3 has 15 amino acids. The germline CDR1 and CDR2 sequences are SGHRS and YFSETQ. The V end was cut by 2 bases, the J end by 5 bases, with 17 bases between. The CDR3 nucleotides are TGCGCCAGCAGCTTAGGAGGGAACCTAGAGAACGAGCAGTACTTC. Translated: CASSLGGNLENEQYF.

This chain joins TRBV6-5 and TRBJ1-2; TRBD1 might be the D (6 bases). The length of the CDR3 is 13 residues. Trimming took 6 bases from V and 7 from J, leaving 15 bases between them. CDR1 MNHEY and CDR2 SVGAGI come from the germline V gene. CDR3 nucleotide sequence: TGTGCCAGCAGGTCCCTGGGGGCGTCTGGCTACACCTTC. This encodes CASRSLGASGYTF.

The CDR3 DNA sequence: TGTGCCAGTAGTCCGGGACAGGGCCCCTACGAGCAGTACTTC. Translated: CASSPGQGPYEQYF. The chain links TRBV19 to TRBJ2-7; 9 bases line up with TRBD1. Germline CDR1 LNHDA, CDR2 SQIVND (reference sequence). V lost 5 bases and J lost 2; bases outside the gene matches: 4. This CDR3 has 14 residues. Combining the CDR3 with reference TRBV19 and TRBJ2-7 gives the whole variable domain DGGITQSPKYLFRKEGQNVTLSCEQNLNHDAMYWYRQDPGQGLRLIYYSQIVNDFQKGDIAEGYSVSREKKESFPLTVTSAQKNPTAFYLCASSPGQGPYEQYFGPGTRLTVT.

The chain carries TRBV11-2 and TRBJ1-5, with 9 bases lining up with TRBD1. Germline CDR1 and CDR2: SGHAT and FQNNGV. The CDR3 is made up of 14 amino acids. Trimming took 6 bases from V and 7 from J; bases not matched to a gene: 7. CDR3 coding DNA: TGTGCCAGCAGAAGGACAGGGGTCGGGCAGCCCCAGCATTTT. Its translation is CASRRTGVGQPQHF.

This clone was counted a few times. The CDR3 is CASSQTGTQYF. For the CDR3, the DNA is TGTGCCAGCAGCCAGACAGGAACCCAGTACTTC. The chain employs TRBV14 and TRBJ2-5; D possibly corresponds to TRBD1 (6 bases). There are 11 residues in the CDR3. Trimming removed 3 bases from V and 8 bases from J, with 7 bases in between. Germline assignment: CDR1 SGHDN and CDR2 FVKESK.

The chain uses TRBV2 and TRBJ2-1; D is undetermined. Trimming took 5 bases from V and 14 from J, leaving 13 bases between them. Germline V gene lookup returns CDR1 SNHLY and CDR2 FYNNEI. This CDR3 spans 11 amino acids. CDR3 amino acids: CASSLTPREFF. The CDR3 DNA reads as TGTGCCAGCAGTCTTACACCTAGAGAGTTCTTC. Full variable domain (rest looked up from reference TRBV2 and TRBJ2-1): EPEVTQTPSHQVTQMGQEVILRCVPISNHLYFYWYRQILGQKVEFLVSFYNNEISEKSEIFDDQFSVERPDGSNFTLKIRSTKLEDSAMYFCASSLTPREFFGPGTRLTVL.

This rearrangement joins TRBV18 to TRBJ2-7, with D uncertain. Germline assignment: CDR1 KGHSH and CDR2 LQKENI. The V gene lost 0 bases and the J gene lost 3 bases, with 6 bases spanning the gap. This CDR3 is 13 amino acids long. Written as DNA, the CDR3 is TGTGCCAGCTCACCACCGGTCAGCTACGAGCAGTACTTC. It is translated as CASSPPVSYEQYF.

This chain uses TRBV6-5 with TRBJ2-2, with 11 bases lining up with TRBD2. Germline trimming cut 4 bases from V and 6 bases from J; bases unmatched to any gene: 7. In germline, CDR1 is MNHEY, CDR2 SVGAGI. CDR3 size: 16 residues. The CDR3 loop is CASSSLAGGPSGELFF. Here the CDR3 DNA reads TGTGCCAGCAGTTCATTAGCGGGAGGGCCTTCCGGGGAGCTGTTTTTT.

The chain joins TRBV21-1 to TRBJ1-1; the table's D call of TRBD1 was not tested on the DNA. TRBV21-1 is a pseudogene. The CDR3 is 14 residues long. In DNA form, the CDR3 reads TGTGCCAGCAGCTCCCCTTTAGGACAGGGAAAAGCTTTCTTT. Residues: CASSSPLGQGKAFF.

The rearrangement links TRBV9 to TRBJ2-1; 8 nucleotides line up with TRBD2. Losses at the gene ends were 0 bases for V and 4 bases for J; bases not matched to a gene: 6. The germline gives CDR1 SGDLS, CDR2 YYNGEE. This CDR3 contains 16 residues. CDR3 region: CASSVAGQRGYNEQFF. DNA for the CDR3: TGTGCCAGCAGCGTAGCTGGCCAGCGGGGGTACAATGAGCAGTTCTTC.

The chain employs TRBV28 and TRBJ2-7; tentatively, D is TRBD1 (5 bases). The CDR3 has 13 residues. V was pared by 2 bases and J by 5 bases, with 10 bases between. CDR1 and CDR2 from the germline V gene are MDHEN and SYDVKM. This chain's CDR3 is CASSLGRAHEQYF. CDR3 nucleotides: TGTGCCAGCAGTTTAGGCAGGGCCCACGAGCAGTACTTC. Full variable domain (remainder filled in from reference TRBV28 and TRBJ2-7): DVKVTQSSRYLVKRTGEKVFLECVQDMDHENMFWYRQDPGLGLRLIYFSYDVKMKEKGDIPEGYSVSREKKERFSLILESASTNQTSMYLCASSLGRAHEQYFGPGTRLTVT.

The V gene is TRBV15, the J gene TRBJ1-5; 7 positions agree with TRBD1. The germline gives CDR1 LNHNV, CDR2 YYDKDF (reference sequence). This CDR3 is built from 14 residues. Germline trimming cut 5 bases from V and 2 bases from J; bases unmatched to any gene: 3. CDR3 nucleotide sequence: TGTGCCACCAGCCCCCAGGGGGGCAATCAGCCCCAGCATTTT. Translation gives CATSPQGGNQPQHF.